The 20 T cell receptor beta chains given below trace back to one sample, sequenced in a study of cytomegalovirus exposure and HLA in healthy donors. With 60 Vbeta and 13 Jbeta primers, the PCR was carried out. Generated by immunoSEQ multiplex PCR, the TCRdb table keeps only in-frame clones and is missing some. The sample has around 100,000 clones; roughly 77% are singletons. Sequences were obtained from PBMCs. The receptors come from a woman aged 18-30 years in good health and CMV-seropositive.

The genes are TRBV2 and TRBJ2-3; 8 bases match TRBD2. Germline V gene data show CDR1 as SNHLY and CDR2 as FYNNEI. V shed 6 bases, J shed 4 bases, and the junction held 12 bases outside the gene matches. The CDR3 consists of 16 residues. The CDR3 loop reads CASRSGTGGNADTQYF. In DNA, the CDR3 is TGTGCCAGCAGGTCCGGGACGGGGGGGAACGCAGATACGCAGTATTTT.

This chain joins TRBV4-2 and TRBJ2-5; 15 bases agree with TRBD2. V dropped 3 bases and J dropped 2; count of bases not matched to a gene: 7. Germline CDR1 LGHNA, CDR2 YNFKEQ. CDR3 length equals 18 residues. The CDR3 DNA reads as TGTGCCAGCAGCCATGCTGGACTAGCGGGGGGGCCACAAGAGACCCAGTACTTC. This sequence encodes CASSHAGLAGGPQETQYF.

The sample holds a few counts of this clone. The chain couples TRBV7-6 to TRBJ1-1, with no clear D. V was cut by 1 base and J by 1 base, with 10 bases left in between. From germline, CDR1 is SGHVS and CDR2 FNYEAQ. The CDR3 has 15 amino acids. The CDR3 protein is CASSLVRSPNTEAFF. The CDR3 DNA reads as TGTGCCAGCAGCTTAGTCAGATCCCCGAACACTGAAGCTTTCTTT.

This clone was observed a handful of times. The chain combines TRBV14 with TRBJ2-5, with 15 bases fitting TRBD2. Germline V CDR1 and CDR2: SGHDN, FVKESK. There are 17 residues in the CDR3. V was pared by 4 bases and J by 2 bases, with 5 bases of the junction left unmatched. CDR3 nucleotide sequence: TGTGCCAGCAGCCCGGGACTAGCGGGGGGCTGGCAAGAGACCCAGTACTTC. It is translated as CASSPGLAGGWQETQYF.

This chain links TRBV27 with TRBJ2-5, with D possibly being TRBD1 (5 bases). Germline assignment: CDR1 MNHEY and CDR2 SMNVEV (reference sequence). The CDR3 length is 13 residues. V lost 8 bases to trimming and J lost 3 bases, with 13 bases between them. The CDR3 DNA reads TGTGCCAGCCGACCCCTCAGGGAAGAGACCCAGTACTTC. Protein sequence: CASRPLREETQYF.

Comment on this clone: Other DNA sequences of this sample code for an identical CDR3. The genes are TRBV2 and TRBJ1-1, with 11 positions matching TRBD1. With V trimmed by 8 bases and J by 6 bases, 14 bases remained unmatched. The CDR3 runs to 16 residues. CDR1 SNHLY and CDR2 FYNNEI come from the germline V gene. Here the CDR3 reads CASSGLPTGQGAEAFF. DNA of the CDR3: TGTGCCAGCTCGGGACTTCCCACGGGACAGGGGGCTGAAGCTTTCTTT.

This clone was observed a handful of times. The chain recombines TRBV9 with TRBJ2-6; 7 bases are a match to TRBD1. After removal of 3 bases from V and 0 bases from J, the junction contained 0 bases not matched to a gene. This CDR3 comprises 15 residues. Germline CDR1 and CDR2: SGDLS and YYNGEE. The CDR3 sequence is CASSDRGSGANVLTF. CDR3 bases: TGTGCCAGCAGCGACAGGGGCTCTGGGGCCAACGTCCTGACTTTC.

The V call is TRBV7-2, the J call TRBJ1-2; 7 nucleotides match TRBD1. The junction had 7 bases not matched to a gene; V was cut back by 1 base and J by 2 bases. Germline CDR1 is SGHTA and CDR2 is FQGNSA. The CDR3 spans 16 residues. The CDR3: CASSLGGQAKNYGYTF. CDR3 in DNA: TGTGCCAGCAGCTTAGGCGGACAGGCGAAAAACTATGGCTACACCTTC.

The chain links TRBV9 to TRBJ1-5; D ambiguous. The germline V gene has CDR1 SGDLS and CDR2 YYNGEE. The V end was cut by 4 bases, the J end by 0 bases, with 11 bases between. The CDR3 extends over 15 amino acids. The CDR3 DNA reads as TGTGCCAGCAGCCTCAGTGCAGTTAGCAATCAGCCCCAGCATTTT. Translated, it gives CASSLSAVSNQPQHF.

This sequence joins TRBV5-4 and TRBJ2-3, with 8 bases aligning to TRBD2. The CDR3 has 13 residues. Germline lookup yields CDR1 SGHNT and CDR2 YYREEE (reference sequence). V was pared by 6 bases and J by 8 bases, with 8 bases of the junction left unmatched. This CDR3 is CASTPGGFSTQYF. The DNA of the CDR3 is TGTGCCAGCACCCCGGGGGGGTTTAGTACGCAGTATTTT.

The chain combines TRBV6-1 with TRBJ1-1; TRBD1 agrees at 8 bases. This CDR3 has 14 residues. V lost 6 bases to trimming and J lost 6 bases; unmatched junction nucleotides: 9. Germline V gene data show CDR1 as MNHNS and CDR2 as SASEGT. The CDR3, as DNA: TGTGCCAGCAGCTCAGGACAGGGTAGGGCTGAAGCTTTCTTT. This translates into CASSSGQGRAEAFF.

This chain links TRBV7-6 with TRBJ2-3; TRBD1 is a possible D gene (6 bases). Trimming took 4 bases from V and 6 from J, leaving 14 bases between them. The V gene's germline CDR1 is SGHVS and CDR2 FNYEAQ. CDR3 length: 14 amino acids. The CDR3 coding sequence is TGTGCCAGCAGCTCAGAGGGGGTGTTTGATACGCAGTATTTT. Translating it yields CASSSEGVFDTQYF.

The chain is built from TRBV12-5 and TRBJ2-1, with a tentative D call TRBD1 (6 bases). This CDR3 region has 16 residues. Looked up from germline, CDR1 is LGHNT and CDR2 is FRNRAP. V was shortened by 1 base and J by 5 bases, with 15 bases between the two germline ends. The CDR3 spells CASGLATGSSDNEQFF. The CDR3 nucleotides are TGTGCTAGTGGTTTGGCTACAGGGAGTTCAGACAATGAGCAGTTCTTC.

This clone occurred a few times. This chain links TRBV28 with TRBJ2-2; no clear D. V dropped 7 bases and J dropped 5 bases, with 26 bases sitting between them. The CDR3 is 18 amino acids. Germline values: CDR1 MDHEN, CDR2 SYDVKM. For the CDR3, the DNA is TGTGCCAGCAAACCGCGCATTGTCCGGGTACGGAAAACCGGGGAGCTGTTTTTT. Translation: CASKPRIVRVRKTGELFF.

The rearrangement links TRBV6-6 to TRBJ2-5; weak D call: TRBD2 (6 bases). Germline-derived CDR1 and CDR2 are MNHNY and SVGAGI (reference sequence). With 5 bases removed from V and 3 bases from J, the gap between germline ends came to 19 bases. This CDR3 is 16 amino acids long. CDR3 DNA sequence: TGTGCCAGCAGTCCCCCGGGGGACGGGAAGGAAGAGACCCAGTACTTC. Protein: CASSPPGDGKEETQYF.

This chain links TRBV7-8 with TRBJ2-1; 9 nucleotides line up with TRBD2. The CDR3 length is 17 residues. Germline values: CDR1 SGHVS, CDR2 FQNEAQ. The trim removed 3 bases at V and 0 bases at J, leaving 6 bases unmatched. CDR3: CASSFRSGGSSYNEQFF. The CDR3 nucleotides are TGTGCCAGCAGCTTCCGTAGCGGGGGTAGCTCCTACAATGAGCAGTTCTTC.

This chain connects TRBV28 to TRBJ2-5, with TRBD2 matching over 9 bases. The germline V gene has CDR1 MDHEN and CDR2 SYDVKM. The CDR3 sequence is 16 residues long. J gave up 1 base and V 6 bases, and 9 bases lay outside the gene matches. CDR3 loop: CASSLTMREGQETQYF. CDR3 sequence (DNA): TGTGCCAGCAGCCTTACTATGCGGGAGGGCCAAGAGACCCAGTACTTC.

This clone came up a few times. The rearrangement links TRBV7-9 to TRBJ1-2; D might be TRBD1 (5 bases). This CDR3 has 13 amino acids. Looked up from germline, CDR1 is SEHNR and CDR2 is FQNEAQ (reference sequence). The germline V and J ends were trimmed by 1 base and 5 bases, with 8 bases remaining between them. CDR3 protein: CASSLGQKYGYTF. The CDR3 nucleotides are TGTGCCAGCAGCTTAGGACAGAAGTATGGCTACACCTTC.

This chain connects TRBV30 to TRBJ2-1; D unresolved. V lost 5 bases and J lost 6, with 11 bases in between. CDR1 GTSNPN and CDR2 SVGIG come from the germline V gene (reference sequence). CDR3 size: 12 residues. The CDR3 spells CAWGQTSNEQFF. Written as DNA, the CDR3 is TGTGCCTGGGGTCAAACAAGCAATGAGCAGTTCTTC.

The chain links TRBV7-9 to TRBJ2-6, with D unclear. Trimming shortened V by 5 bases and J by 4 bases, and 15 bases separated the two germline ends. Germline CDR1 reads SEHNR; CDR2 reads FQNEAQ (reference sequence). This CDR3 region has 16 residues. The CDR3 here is CASSEAPSMGANVLTF. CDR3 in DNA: TGTGCCAGCAGCGAGGCCCCCTCAATGGGGGCCAACGTCCTGACTTTC.